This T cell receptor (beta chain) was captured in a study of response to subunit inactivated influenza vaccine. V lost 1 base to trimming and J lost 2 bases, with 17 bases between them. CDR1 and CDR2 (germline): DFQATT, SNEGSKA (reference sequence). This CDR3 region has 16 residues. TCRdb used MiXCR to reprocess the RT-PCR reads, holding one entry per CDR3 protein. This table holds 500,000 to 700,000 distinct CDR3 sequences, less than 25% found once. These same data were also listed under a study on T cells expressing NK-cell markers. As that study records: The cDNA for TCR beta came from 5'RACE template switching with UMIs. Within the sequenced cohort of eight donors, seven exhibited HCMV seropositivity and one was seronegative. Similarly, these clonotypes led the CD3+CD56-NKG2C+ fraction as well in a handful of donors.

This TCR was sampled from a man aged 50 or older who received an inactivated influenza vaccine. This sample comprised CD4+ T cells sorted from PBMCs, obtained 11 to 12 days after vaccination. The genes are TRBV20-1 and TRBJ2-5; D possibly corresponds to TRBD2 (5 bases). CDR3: CSARGIGSESQETQYF. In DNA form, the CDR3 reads TGCAGTGCTAGAGGAATTGGTAGCGAATCACAAGAGACCCAGTACTTC.